This T cell receptor beta chain was recovered during a study of T cell changes during pregnancy in multiple sclerosis. The protocol was immunoSEQ multiplex PCR, while the TCRdb copy is restricted to in-frame clones and leaves out a portion. In the table there are some 38,000 clones, approximately 91% of which are singletons. The CDR3 extends over 11 amino acids. V was pared by 9 bases and J by 16 bases, with 18 bases between. This chain links TRBV23-1 with TRBJ2-2, with unresolved D. TRBV23-1 is reported as an ORF; its role is uncertain. This TCR was recovered from a female donor in good health, enrolled as a control in a pregnancy study. This specimen was CD4+ T cells from peripheral blood mononuclear cells, taken in the third trimester of pregnancy. DNA of the CDR3: TGCGCCAGGATCCGAGCGTTCGTTCCGTTTTTT. Its protein is CARIRAFVPFF.